Listed below are T cell receptor beta chains from one sample, sequenced in a study of blood T cells in healthy people across ages. MiXCR, applied by TCRdb to the 5' RACE reads, yields one record per CDR3 protein. This sample has hundreds of thousands of distinct CDR3 sequences, with about 62% found just once. The sequencing sample was made of blood. The receptors derive from a man aged 30 to 45 in good health. The CDR3 runs from the conserved cysteine through the conserved F or W. The order of the fields is D gene, V gene, J gene, clone size, CDR3 DNA, CDR3 protein. D genes are given only for firm matches. Rows may omit the clone size; those that give it use once, few, many or a size class.

D: TRBD2
V: TRBV2
J: TRBJ2-4
size: NA
DNA: TGTGCCAGCAGTGTCGATAGCGGGGGGGCCGGGGCAGCCAAAAACATTCAGTACTTC
CDR3: CASSVDSGGAGAAKNIQYF

D: NA
V: TRBV6-2/TRBV6-3
J: TRBJ2-1
size: NA
DNA: TGTGCCAGCAGTTACCGCCTCGGGGAATTAGAAAATAACAATGAGCAGTTCTTC
CDR3: CASSYRLGELENNNEQFF

D: TRBD2
V: TRBV9
J: TRBJ2-7
size: NA
DNA: TGTGCCAGCAGCCCAGACGGGAGGAACTACGAGCAGTACTTC
CDR3: CASSPDGRNYEQYF

D: TRBD2
V: TRBV10-3
J: TRBJ2-3
size: many
DNA: TGTGCCATCAGTAAGACTAGCGGGAGTACAGATACGCAGTATTTT
CDR3: CAISKTSGSTDTQYF

D: NA
V: TRBV12-3/TRBV12-4
J: TRBJ1-2
size: NA
DNA: TGTGCCAGCAGCCGCCCCCTGAGCTACACCTTC
CDR3: CASSRPLSYTF

D: NA
V: TRBV6-2/TRBV6-3
J: TRBJ2-1
size: NA
DNA: TGTGCCAGCAGTGACCCCATGAGCTCCTACAATGAGCAGTTCTTC
CDR3: CASSDPMSSYNEQFF

D: NA
V: TRBV4-2
J: TRBJ2-3
size: few
DNA: TGTGCCAGCAGCCAAGGGGCAGGGCATTTAGGGGATACGCAGTATTTT
CDR3: CASSQGAGHLGDTQYF

D: NA
V: TRBV4-3
J: TRBJ2-1
size: NA
DNA: TGCGCCAGCAGCCAAGATCCCCTAGCCCATAGCTCCTACAATGAGCAGTTCTTC
CDR3: CASSQDPLAHSSYNEQFF

D: NA
V: TRBV4-3
J: TRBJ2-1
size: NA
DNA: TGCGCCAGCAGCCAAGACTCGAGTGTTGAGCAGTTCTTC
CDR3: CASSQDSSVEQFF

D: TRBD2
V: TRBV4-2
J: TRBJ2-5
size: NA
DNA: TGTGCCAGCAGCCAAGATGCGAAGCGGGGGGCCTCGGAGACCCAGTACTTC
CDR3: CASSQDAKRGASETQYF

D: TRBD1
V: TRBV29-1
J: TRBJ2-1
size: NA
DNA: TGCCGAGATAACAGGGGCCACTACAATGAGCAGTTCTTC
CDR3: CRDNRGHYNEQFF

D: NA
V: TRBV7-3
J: TRBJ1-5
size: NA
DNA: TGTGCCAGCAGCCCAATAGCGGGGTTGGAAGAGACCCAGCATTTT
CDR3: CASSPIAGLEETQHF

D: TRBD2
V: TRBV7-2
J: TRBJ2-5
size: NA
DNA: TGTGCCAGCAGCAGAACTAGCGGGGGGGCTTTAGCAGAGACCCAGTACTTC
CDR3: CASSRTSGGALAETQYF

D: NA
V: TRBV7-2
J: TRBJ2-5
size: once
DNA: TGTGCCAGCAGCTTAGTGACCCGAGGATACCAAGAGACCCAGTACTTC
CDR3: CASSLVTRGYQETQYF

D: NA
V: TRBV7-3
J: TRBJ2-7
size: NA
DNA: TGTGCCAGCAGCTTAGATCCAGAACCAGCCTACGAGCAGTACTTC
CDR3: CASSLDPEPAYEQYF

D: NA
V: TRBV7-8
J: TRBJ2-5
size: NA
DNA: TGTGCCAGCAGCTTAGTACCAGGGGATCAAGAGACCCAGTACTTC
CDR3: CASSLVPGDQETQYF

D: NA
V: TRBV6-6
J: TRBJ1-3
size: NA
DNA: TGTGCCAGCAGTTACTCAATTTTGGCGAACTCTGGAAACACCATATATTTT
CDR3: CASSYSILANSGNTIYF

D: NA
V: TRBV5-1
J: TRBJ2-7
size: NA
DNA: TGCGCCAGCAGCTTCCGGGACACAGGTTACGAGCAGTACTTC
CDR3: CASSFRDTGYEQYF

D: NA
V: TRBV5-4
J: TRBJ2-4
size: once
DNA: TGTGCCAGCAGCTTGGATGGGGGCAGCAAAAACATTCAGTACTTC
CDR3: CASSLDGGSKNIQYF

D: TRBD2
V: TRBV10-3
J: TRBJ2-7
size: few
DNA: TGTGCCACCGGTAGCGGGGGGCGCTACGAGCAGTACTTC
CDR3: CATGSGGRYEQYF

D: NA
V: TRBV27
J: TRBJ2-1
size: few
DNA: TGTGCCAGCAGTTGGGGTACTCTGACAGAACGTAGTGAGCAGTTCTTC
CDR3: CASSWGTLTERSEQFF

D: TRBD1
V: TRBV29-1
J: TRBJ1-1
size: NA
DNA: TGCAGCGTTGAAGAACAGGGGGGTGGTACTGAAGCTTTCTTT
CDR3: CSVEEQGGGTEAFF

D: TRBD1
V: TRBV7-3
J: TRBJ2-3
size: NA
DNA: TGTGCCAGCAGCCCGAAGAGGACAGGGGAGGGAAGCACAGATACGCAGTATTTT
CDR3: CASSPKRTGEGSTDTQYF

D: TRBD2
V: TRBV12-3/TRBV12-4
J: TRBJ2-1
size: few
DNA: TGTGCCAGCAGTGGGGTGCGGGGGGTCTACAATGAGCAGTTCTTC
CDR3: CASSGVRGVYNEQFF

D: NA
V: TRBV6-5
J: TRBJ1-1
size: NA
DNA: TGTGCCAGCAGTTACTCGGCAGGTCGTTTGACTGAAGCTTTCTTT
CDR3: CASSYSAGRLTEAFF

D: NA
V: TRBV2
J: TRBJ1-2
size: few
DNA: TGTGCCAGCAGTAAAAATGCACAGGGAGGTGGCTACACCTTC
CDR3: CASSKNAQGGGYTF

D: TRBD2
V: TRBV7-6
J: TRBJ2-1
size: NA
DNA: TGTGCCGCCGGGGGGGGTGGATACAATGAGCAGTTCTTC
CDR3: CAAGGGGYNEQFF

D: TRBD2
V: TRBV5-1
J: TRBJ2-1
size: few
DNA: TGCGCCAGCAGCTTGGTGTCTAGCGGGACGTACAATGAGCAGTTCTTC
CDR3: CASSLVSSGTYNEQFF

D: TRBD1
V: TRBV7-9
J: TRBJ2-1
size: NA
DNA: TGTGCCAGCAGCGTCGCGACAGGGGGTGGGAATGAGCAGTTCTTC
CDR3: CASSVATGGGNEQFF

D: TRBD1
V: TRBV10-3
J: TRBJ1-1
size: NA
DNA: TGTGCCATCAGTGAGACAGGGGGGGGATACGCTTTCTTT
CDR3: CAISETGGGYAFF

D: NA
V: TRBV27
J: TRBJ1-1
size: NA
DNA: TGTGCCAGCAGTCGCACAGGGCCGTACACTGAAGCTTTCTTT
CDR3: CASSRTGPYTEAFF

D: NA
V: TRBV4-1
J: TRBJ1-1
size: NA
DNA: TGCGCCACCGGGCTGGACGGAGACACTGAAGCTTTCTTT
CDR3: CATGLDGDTEAFF

D: TRBD2
V: TRBV9
J: TRBJ2-5
size: NA
DNA: TGTGCCAGCAGCGTAAGCGGGGGGATCCAAGAGACCCAGTACTTC
CDR3: CASSVSGGIQETQYF